The TCR beta chain described here comes from a study of T cell responses to AZD1222 COVID-19 vaccine. Here immunoSEQ multiplex PCR was the method, and the copy in TCRdb shows in-frame clones only, minus some. The sample has around 99,000 clones, 90% to 95% seen once. In its sample, this clone was seen once. Its antigen is currently unknown. Study-level points and caveats: Among those given AZD1222, only 5 to 7 were seropositive at baseline. The study found Spike-specific TCR breadth and depth rose after two AZD1222 doses.

The CDR3 runs 13 residues. Germline V gene data show CDR1 as MNHEY and CDR2 as SVGAGI. V lost 2 bases and J lost 3, with 7 bases in between. This chain joins TRBV6-5 and TRBJ2-5; D not certain. This TCR derives from an adult who received the AZD1222 COVID-19 vaccine. The specimen was peripheral blood, collected 28 days after the second AZD1222 dose. The DNA of the CDR3 is TGTGCCAGCAGTTACGCAAGAAAAGAGACCCAGTACTTC. Protein sequence: CASSYARKETQYF.